This TCR beta chain was obtained from a study of shared clonotypes between healthy human individuals. The table came from immunoSEQ multiplex PCR; TCRdb's copy has only in-frame clones and leaves some out. The sample lists 650,000 to 800,000 clones, approximately 77% occurring once. On this clone itself: Antigen: not known.

Broader study findings: Among donors, sharing of clonotypes was expected to be affected by sequencing depth.

CDR1 is MNHEY, CDR2 SVGAGI, per germline. The CDR3 runs to 13 residues. The germline V and J ends were trimmed by 2 bases and 8 bases, with 9 bases remaining between them. The receptor's source is a woman aged 25 to 39 in good health. The chain carries TRBV6-5 and TRBJ2-2; D is unclear. The sample comprised memory CD4+ T cells sorted from blood. As for subset: CD45RA-negative fraction. The CDR3: CASSYLELGELFF. DNA for the CDR3: TGTGCCAGCAGTTACCTTGAGCTAGGGGAGCTGTTTTTT.